This T cell receptor (beta chain) was obtained from a study of CD8+CD57+ T cells in acquired aplastic anemia. Study information: Yields of DNA that came from sorted CD4+ and CD8+ cells averaged roughly 3.3 ug.

This CDR3 is built from 19 residues. The germline V gene encodes CDR1 SGHVS and CDR2 FNYEAQ. The study profiled TCR beta VDJ and CDR3 using genomic DNA as template. MiXCR, applied by TCRdb to the reads, yields one record per CDR3 protein. The sample has about 180,000 distinct CDR3 sequences; less than 55% are singletons. Study conclusions and caveats: Twenty-nine CD8+ CDR3 sequences were shared between patients and controls. Patients were compared with controls for CD8+ Simpson's diversity, and no significant difference emerged.

With respect to this clonotype: The antigen remains undetermined. The junction differs from germline at one of its ends, possibly a read error.

The sequenced sample was sorted CD4+, CD8+, or CD8+CD57+ T cells (not recorded which) from PBMCs. The rearrangement links TRBV7-6 to TRBJ2-7; D is tentatively TRBD1 or TRBD2 (6 bases each). This receptor was obtained from a human donor in good health. The CDR3, as DNA: TGTGCTAGCAGACTAGGGAGAAACGTCGGTGCAGGGGCGCTATACGAGCAGTACTTC. Translation: CASRLGRNVGAGALYEQYF.